This T cell receptor beta chain was documented in a study of control samples from healthy donors and cancer patients. Measured with immunoSEQ multiplex PCR; TCRdb has only the in-frame clones, and not every one. The repertoire includes some 120,000 clones, less than 95% of them detected once, and 3.6% sits in the top ten. V dropped 5 bases and J dropped 1 base, with 11 bases sitting between them. CDR3 length: 14 amino acids. Germline values: CDR1 LNHDA, CDR2 SQIVND (reference sequence). The sample was blood. The source of this sequence is a man aged 30 to 45 in good health. The V call is TRBV19, the J call TRBJ1-1; a weak D match, TRBD1 (5 bases). CDR3 sequence reads: CASSPGRGNTEAFF. CDR3 in DNA: TGTGCCAGTAGTCCGGGGAGGGGGAACACTGAAGCTTTCTTT.